The clone carrying this T cell receptor beta chain showed up just a few times. Antigen specificity is unknown. This record belongs to a study of cytotoxic CD8 clonotypes in ibrutinib-treated CLL. Study findings and constraints: Clonality rose at ibrutinib response and fell back toward baseline at progression. Public clonotypes were rare and shrank or held steady on treatment.

There are 16 residues in the CDR3. Germline V gene lookup returns CDR1 SGDLS and CDR2 YYNGEE. The J segment lost 2 bases and the V segment lost 4 bases, leaving 6 bases of the junction unmatched. TCRdb's copy holds only in-frame clones and misses some; the assay was immunoSEQ multiplex PCR. The table has around 310,000 clones, more than 65% seen once. V usage is TRBV9 and J usage is TRBJ2-3; 11 bases agree with TRBD2. The source material was PBMCs, sampled before ibrutinib treatment. The receptor was derived from a human donor with chronic lymphocytic leukemia. CDR3 DNA: TGTGCCAGCAGCTCCGGACTAGCGGGCTCCACAGATACGCAGTATTTT. Translation gives CASSSGLAGSTDTQYF.